The 32 T cell receptor beta chains presented below share a single source sample, sequenced in a study of T cell responses to AZD1222 COVID-19 vaccine. Generated by immunoSEQ multiplex PCR, the TCRdb table keeps only in-frame clones and is missing some. The sample carries roughly 50,000 clones, more than 80% recorded once. Here the sequenced sample was peripheral blood, taken on day 0 of AZD1222 vaccination. These receptors came from an adult in good health.

This clone was counted between two and nine times. The chain uses TRBV6-5 and TRBJ2-7; D is tentatively TRBD1 or TRBD2 (5 bases each). V shed 5 bases and J shed 8 bases, with 19 bases lying between them. Germline V gene lookup returns CDR1 MNHEY and CDR2 SVGAGI. This CDR3 comprises 14 residues. The CDR3: CASSRLTGTDKQYF. The CDR3 bases are TGTGCCAGCAGTCGGCTCACCGGGACGGACAAGCAGTACTTC.

The rearrangement joins TRBV28 to TRBJ1-5, with unresolved D. The CDR3 runs 13 residues. V was clipped by 1 base and J by 15 bases, with 16 bases between them. Germline V gene sequence: CDR1 MDHEN, CDR2 SYDVKM. CDR3 amino acids: CASSLSPTSFRHF. In nucleotides, the CDR3 is TGTGCCAGCAGTTTATCCCCGACAAGCTTTCGGCATTTT.

The chain is built from TRBV18 and TRBJ2-1; 7 bases fit TRBD1. The germline gives CDR1 KGHSH, CDR2 LQKENI. The CDR3 sequence is 16 residues long. V gave up 3 bases and J gave up 5 bases; unmatched junction bases: 10. CDR3 amino acids: CASSPRPGQRHNEQFF. DNA for the CDR3: TGTGCCAGCTCACCCCGTCCGGGACAGCGCCACAATGAGCAGTTCTTC.

This chain connects TRBV28 to TRBJ2-1; D ambiguous. The CDR3 covers 11 residues. Trimming took 6 bases from V and 8 from J, leaving 8 bases between them. Germline assignment: CDR1 MDHEN and CDR2 SYDVKM. The CDR3 DNA follows: TGTGCCAGCAGCCTACTCTATGAGCAGTTCTTC. Translated: CASSLLYEQFF.

The chain combines TRBV13 with TRBJ1-2; D ambiguous. The length of the CDR3 is 14 residues. CDR1 is PRHDT and CDR2 is FYEKMQ in the germline V gene (reference sequence). V lost 1 base and J lost 1, with 7 bases in between. The CDR3 protein is CASSLAVFNYGYTF. The CDR3 coding sequence is TGTGCCAGCAGCTTAGCGGTTTTTAACTATGGCTACACCTTC.

This clone is a singleton in its sample. This rearrangement joins TRBV5-1 to TRBJ1-3; 8 bases line up with TRBD1. The junction had 6 bases not matched to a gene; V was cut back by 4 bases and J by 0 bases. The CDR3 is made up of 16 amino acids. CDR1 is SGHRS, CDR2 YFSETQ, per germline. DNA of the CDR3: TGCGCCAGCAGCACTGGGACAGGTCTCTCTGGAAACACCATATATTTT. Translating it yields CASSTGTGLSGNTIYF.

About this clone: Mismatch with germline at one junction end may stem from a read error. The chain recombines TRBV2 with TRBJ2-1; D remains ambiguous. The CDR3 is made up of 11 amino acids. Per germline, CDR1 SNHLY and CDR2 FYNNEI. CDR3 in amino acids: CASGYSGSRVF. In nucleotides, the CDR3 is TGTGCCAGCGGGTACTCTGGGTCACGGGTCTTC.

The CDR3 coding sequence is TGTGCCAGCTCACCACCAGGAGATTCCTCTGGAAACACCATATATTTT. Its translation is CASSPPGDSSGNTIYF. This chain joins TRBV18 and TRBJ1-3, with D uncertain. Germline V CDR1 and CDR2: KGHSH, LQKENI. The CDR3 covers 16 residues. The germline V and J ends were trimmed by 0 bases and 0 bases, with 9 bases remaining between them.

This rearrangement joins TRBV27 to TRBJ2-7; 11 bases line up with TRBD2. The ends lost 4 bases at V and 3 bases at J; junction bases unmatched: 2. This CDR3 is built from 14 residues. CDR1 and CDR2 from the germline V gene are MNHEY and SMNVEV (reference sequence). CDR3 protein: CASSSGLAGYEQYF. The CDR3, as DNA: TGTGCCAGCAGTTCCGGACTAGCGGGCTACGAGCAGTACTTC.

The chain recombines TRBV25-1 with TRBJ1-3; D is ambiguous. CDR3 length: 14 residues. V was shortened by 4 bases and J by 0 bases, with 7 bases between the two germline ends. Germline V gives CDR1 MGHDK, CDR2 SYGVNS. CDR3 residues: CASSVEASGNTIYF. Here the CDR3 DNA reads TGTGCCAGCAGTGTGGAGGCCTCTGGAAACACCATATATTTT.

The chain employs TRBV18 and TRBJ2-5; TRBD1 is a possible D gene (5 bases). Per the germline V gene, CDR1 is KGHSH and CDR2 is LQKENI. The CDR3 runs 14 residues. V was pared by 2 bases and J by 1 base, with 8 bases between. The chain's CDR3 is CASSPGAAQETQYF. In nucleotides, the CDR3 is TGTGCCAGCTCACCAGGGGCAGCCCAAGAGACCCAGTACTTC.

This rearrangement joins TRBV29-1 to TRBJ2-1; 9 nucleotides align to TRBD2. After removal of 5 bases from V and 5 bases from J, the junction contained 4 bases not matched to a gene. This CDR3 is 13 amino acids long. Germline values: CDR1 SQVTM, CDR2 ANQGSEA. The CDR3 loop reads CSVRLAVNNEQFF. The CDR3 region has the DNA TGCAGCGTTCGACTAGCGGTCAACAATGAGCAGTTCTTC.

The chain combines TRBV15 with TRBJ1-6, with 9 bases aligning to TRBD1. Per the germline V gene, CDR1 is LNHNV and CDR2 is YYDKDF (reference sequence). The CDR3 loop spans 16 amino acids. After removal of 6 bases from V and 6 bases from J, the junction contained 9 bases not matched to a gene. The CDR3 nucleotides read TGTGCCACCAGTACTCAGCACAGGGGGCCTAATTCACCCCTCCACTTT. Its protein product is CATSTQHRGPNSPLHF.

The chain uses TRBV28 and TRBJ2-2, with TRBD1 as a possible D gene (6 bases). V was cut by 6 bases and J by 7 bases, with 12 bases left in between. Germline-derived CDR1 and CDR2 are MDHEN and SYDVKM. This CDR3 spans 13 amino acids. CDR3 sequence reads: CASRETGRGELFF. The CDR3 DNA follows: TGTGCCAGCAGGGAAACAGGGCGCGGGGAGCTGTTTTTT.

The chain has TRBV9 and TRBJ1-2, with a possible D match to TRBD1 (6 bases). Between the trimmed V and J ends, which lost 0 bases and 7 bases, there was a span of 13 bases. Germline assignment: CDR1 SGDLS and CDR2 YYNGEE. The CDR3 loop spans 14 amino acids. The CDR3 coding sequence is TGTGCCAGCAGCGTAGGGTGGGGGGCTGCTGGCTACACCTTC. Protein: CASSVGWGAAGYTF. The full variable domain, in which reference TRBV9 and TRBJ1-2 provide the parts outside the CDR3, is DSGVTQTPKHLITATGQRVTLRCSPRSGDLSVYWYQQSLDQGLQFLIQYYNGEERAKGNILERFSAQQFPDLHSELNLSSLELGDSALYFCASSVGWGAAGYTFGSGTRLTVV.

The chain is built from TRBV11-2 and TRBJ2-2, with 8 bases identical to TRBD2. Germline V gene lookup returns CDR1 SGHAT and CDR2 FQNNGV. CDR3 size: 18 residues. V lost 6 bases and J lost 0; bases outside the gene matches: 12. CDR3 nucleotide sequence: TGTGCCAGCAGGGAATCGGGCGGGAGGCGCCCGAACACCGGGGAGCTGTTTTTT. Residues: CASRESGGRRPNTGELFF.

V is TRBV12-3 or TRBV12-4 and J is TRBJ1-1; D possibly corresponds to TRBD1 (5 bases). Trimming took off 8 bases at V and 9 bases at J, with 13 bases between the two ends. The CDR3 is made up of 11 amino acids. The CDR3 is CASGIRTQAFF. CDR3 bases: TGTGCCAGCGGAATAAGGACACAAGCTTTCTTT.

In its sample, this clone was seen once. Relative to the germline gene, one junction end is altered; a read error may explain this. J is TRBJ2-2 and V is TRBV6-4; 9 nucleotides agree with TRBD2. From germline, CDR1 is MRHNA and CDR2 SNTAGT. There are 13 residues in the CDR3. Written as DNA, the CDR3 is TGTGCCAGCAGGGGACTAGCTGCCATTCCCCTTCTTTTT. Translated: CASRGLAAIPLLF.

This clone was observed once. This sequence joins TRBV18 and TRBJ2-1; 12 nucleotides agree with TRBD2. J gave up 6 bases and V 4 bases, and 10 bases lay outside the gene matches. Germline V CDR1 and CDR2: KGHSH, LQKENI. CDR3 length: 17 residues. The CDR3 bases are TGTGCCAGCTCACTCAGAAGACTAGCGGGAGTCAGCAATGAGCAGTTCTTC. The encoded protein is CASSLRRLAGVSNEQFF.

The chain uses TRBV10-1 and TRBJ2-7; perhaps TRBD1 as D (6 bases). Germline V gene data show CDR1 as WNHNN and CDR2 as SYGVQD (reference sequence). The V end was cut by 5 bases, the J end by 1 base, with 6 bases between. This CDR3 comprises 12 residues. CDR3 coding DNA: TGCGCCAGCAGTACAGGGTCCTACGAGCAGTACTTC. Amino acids: CASSTGSYEQYF.

This clone has more than one count but fewer than ten. The gene calls are TRBV3-1 (or the pseudogene TRBV3-2) and TRBJ1-2; D may be TRBD1 (6 bases). Germline CDR1 reads LGHDT; CDR2 reads YNNKEL (reference sequence). CDR3 size: 15 residues. V lost 0 bases, J lost 4 bases, and 12 bases lay in between. The CDR3 is CASSQDGQGSYGYTF. For the CDR3, the DNA is TGTGCCAGCAGCCAAGATGGCCAGGGGAGCTATGGCTACACCTTC.

The chain is built from TRBV19 and TRBJ1-3, with D possibly matching TRBD1 (5 bases). Germline V gene sequence: CDR1 LNHDA, CDR2 SQIVND (reference sequence). The V gene lost 4 bases and the J gene lost 1 base, with 8 bases spanning the gap. The length of the CDR3 is 14 residues. CDR3 in DNA: TGTGCCAGTAGTACGACAGCTTCTGGAAACACCATATATTTT. It codes for CASSTTASGNTIYF.

The chain carries TRBV5-4 and TRBJ2-7; D may be TRBD2 (5 bases). CDR3 length: 14 amino acids. Trimming cost V 2 bases and J 5 bases, with 14 bases left between them. Looked up from germline, CDR1 is SGHNT and CDR2 is YYREEE (reference sequence). The CDR3 DNA reads as TGTGCCAGCAGCTTACCGGGGAGTGGCAACGAGCAGTACTTC. This encodes CASSLPGSGNEQYF.

The chain combines TRBV19 with TRBJ1-1; D call uncertain. The germline CDR1 and CDR2 sequences are LNHDA and SQIVND (reference sequence). The CDR3 totals 15 residues. V was pared by 5 bases and J by 0 bases, with 13 bases between. DNA for the CDR3: TGTGCCAGTAGTGTCTACGGAACGATGAACACTGAAGCTTTCTTT. Translating it yields CASSVYGTMNTEAFF.

The chain uses TRBV10-2 and TRBJ2-1; D gene unclear. Germline CDR1 WSHSY, CDR2 SAAADI. The CDR3 runs 11 residues. Trimming shortened V by 3 bases and J by 8 bases, and 5 bases separated the two germline ends. The CDR3 is CASSEPHEQFF. CDR3 DNA: TGCGCCAGCAGTGAACCCCATGAGCAGTTCTTC.

This chain links TRBV2 with TRBJ1-6; possibly TRBD1 for D (5 bases). The CDR3 is made up of 16 amino acids. V was clipped by 7 bases and J by 5 bases, with 18 bases between them. In germline, CDR1 is SNHLY, CDR2 FYNNEI. The CDR3 DNA reads TGTGCCAGCACCCAGCCAGGAGGGGACCATAATTCACCCCTCCACTTT. Amino acids: CASTQPGGDHNSPLHF.

The V gene is TRBV3-1 (or the pseudogene TRBV3-2), the J gene TRBJ2-1; D is ambiguous. Germline V CDR1 and CDR2: LGHDT, YNNKEL (reference sequence). This CDR3 contains 14 residues. V dropped 2 bases and J dropped 13 bases, with 18 bases sitting between them. CDR3 nucleotide sequence: TGTGCCAGCAGCCAAAATGTGGCCCCTCAATTCCAGTTCTTC. Its protein is CASSQNVAPQFQFF.

The J gene is TRBJ2-1, the V gene TRBV5-1, with 9 bases matching TRBD1. This CDR3 is 14 amino acids long. Germline CDR1 and CDR2: SGHRS and YFSETQ. V shed 4 bases and J 9 bases; nucleotides not matched to a gene: 8. The CDR3 here is CASSAGQGGGEQFF. For the CDR3, the DNA is TGCGCCAGCAGCGCGGGACAGGGCGGAGGTGAGCAGTTCTTC.

V gene TRBV11-3 combines with J gene TRBJ1-1; tentatively, D is TRBD1 (5 bases). The CDR3 runs to 13 residues. The V gene's germline CDR1 is SGHNT and CDR2 YENEEA. The V gene lost 1 base and the J gene lost 7 bases, with 10 bases spanning the gap. The CDR3 here is CASSLGGENEAFF. CDR3 in DNA: TGTGCCAGCAGCTTAGGAGGGGAGAATGAAGCTTTCTTT.

The J gene is TRBJ1-2, the V gene TRBV4-1; D ambiguous. CDR3 length: 18 residues. The V and J ends lost 0 bases and 1 base respectively, with 18 bases between them. Germline assignment: CDR1 MGHRA and CDR2 YSYEKL. CDR3 sequence: CASSQDMRSTSINYGYTF. CDR3 in DNA: TGCGCCAGCAGCCAAGATATGCGGAGCACCTCGATTAACTATGGCTACACCTTC.

This clone was seen just once. The chain has TRBV28 and TRBJ1-6, with 8 bases aligning to TRBD1. Germline values: CDR1 MDHEN, CDR2 SYDVKM. The J segment lost 6 bases and the V segment lost 2 bases, leaving 9 bases of the junction unmatched. This CDR3 comprises 17 residues. The CDR3 bases are TGTGCCAGCAGTTTACGGACAGGGCGCACGGTTAATTCACCCCTCCACTTT. As protein: CASSLRTGRTVNSPLHF.

The rearrangement uses TRBV5-1 and TRBJ2-5; 12 bases agree with TRBD2. CDR1 and CDR2 (germline): SGHRS, YFSETQ. The trim removed 1 base at V and 1 base at J, leaving 5 bases unmatched. The CDR3 is made up of 17 amino acids. The CDR3 spells CASSLWLAGGSQETQYF. DNA for the CDR3: TGCGCCAGCAGCTTGTGGCTAGCGGGAGGGTCCCAAGAGACCCAGTACTTC. The variable domain in full, with the rest retrieved from reference TRBV5-1 and TRBJ2-5, is KAGVTQTPRYLIKTRGQQVTLSCSPISGHRSVSWYQQTPGQGLQFLFEYFSETQRNKGNFPGRFSGRQFSNSRSEMNVSTLELGDSALYLCASSLWLAGGSQETQYFGPGTRLLVL.